This TCR beta chain was profiled in a study of blood T cells in healthy people across ages. The CDR3 loop spans 16 amino acids. V shed 1 base, J shed 8 bases, and the junction held 9 bases outside the gene matches. CDR1 is LGHNA and CDR2 is YNFKEQ in the germline V gene. Caucasian, healthy and from Russia, the donors were aged between about 6 and 100. Then a second PCR, running roughly 7 to 11 cycles, was carried out with a sample-barcoded 5' primer and a J-beta primer mix. One entry per CDR3 protein results from TCRdb running MiXCR on the 5' RACE reads. The sample has approximately 1,000,000 distinct CDR3 sequences; 45% are singletons.

Specimen: blood. The chain carries TRBV4-2 and TRBJ2-5, with 11 bases lining up with TRBD2. This clonotype originated in a woman in her sixties in good health. This CDR3 reads CASSQADGTSGPTQYF. As DNA, the CDR3 is TGTGCCAGCAGCCAAGCGGATGGGACTAGCGGCCCAACCCAGTACTTC.